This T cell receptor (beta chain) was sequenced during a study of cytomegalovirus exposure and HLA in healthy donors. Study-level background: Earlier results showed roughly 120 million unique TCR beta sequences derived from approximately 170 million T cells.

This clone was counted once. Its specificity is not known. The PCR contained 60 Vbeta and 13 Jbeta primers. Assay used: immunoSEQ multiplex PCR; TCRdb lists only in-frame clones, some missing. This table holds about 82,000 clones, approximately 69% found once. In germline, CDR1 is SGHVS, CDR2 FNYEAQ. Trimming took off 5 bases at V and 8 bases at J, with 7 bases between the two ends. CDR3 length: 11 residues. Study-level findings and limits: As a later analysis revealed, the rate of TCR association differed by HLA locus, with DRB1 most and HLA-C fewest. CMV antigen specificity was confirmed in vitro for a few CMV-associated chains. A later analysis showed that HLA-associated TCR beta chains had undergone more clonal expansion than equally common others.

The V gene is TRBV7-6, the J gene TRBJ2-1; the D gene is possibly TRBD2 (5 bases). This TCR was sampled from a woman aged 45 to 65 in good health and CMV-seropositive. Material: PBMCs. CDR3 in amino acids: CASSPGYEQFF. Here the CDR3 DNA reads TGTGCCAGCAGCCCGGGATATGAGCAGTTCTTC.